The sequence of this T cell receptor beta chain was determined in a study of T cells in tuberculosis. Study overall: T cells were selected with CD1B tetramers loaded with glucose monomycolate.

Trimming cost V 4 bases and J 4 bases, with 12 bases left between them. This CDR3 is 14 amino acids long. Germline lookup yields CDR1 WSHSY and CDR2 SAAADI. On this clone itself: Its antigen is not known.

The study's findings and limits: Selection depended on which cryopreserved specimens were available. Smaller distances to GMM-specific TCRs suggested their expansion in active tuberculosis.

Data came from immunoSEQ multiplex PCR; TCRdb stores just in-frame clones and leaves some out. In the table there are approximately 31,000 clones, about 95% of which are singletons. The clonotype originates from a donor aged 10-29 years with latent tuberculosis or without tuberculosis infection. V usage is TRBV10-2 and J usage is TRBJ2-3, with D tentatively TRBD1 (6 bases). Sequencing was performed on PBMCs. The CDR3 DNA follows: TGCGCCAGCAGTGCTGTGGGGGCGGCAGATACGCAGTATTTT. Residues: CASSAVGAADTQYF.